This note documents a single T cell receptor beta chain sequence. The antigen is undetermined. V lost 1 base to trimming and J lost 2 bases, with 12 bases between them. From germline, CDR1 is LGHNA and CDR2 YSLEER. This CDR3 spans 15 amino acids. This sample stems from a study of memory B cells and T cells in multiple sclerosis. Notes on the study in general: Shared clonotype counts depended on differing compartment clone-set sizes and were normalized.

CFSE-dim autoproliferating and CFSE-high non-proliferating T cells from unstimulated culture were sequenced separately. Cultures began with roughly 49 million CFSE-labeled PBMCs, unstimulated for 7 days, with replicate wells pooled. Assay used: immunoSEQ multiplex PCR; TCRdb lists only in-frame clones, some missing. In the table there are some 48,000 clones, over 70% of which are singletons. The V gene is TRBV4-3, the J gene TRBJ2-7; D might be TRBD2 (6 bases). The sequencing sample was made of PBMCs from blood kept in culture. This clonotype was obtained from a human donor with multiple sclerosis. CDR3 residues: CASSQGLEVPYEQYF. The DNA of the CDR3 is TGCGCCAGCAGCCAAGGACTAGAAGTACCCTACGAGCAGTACTTC.